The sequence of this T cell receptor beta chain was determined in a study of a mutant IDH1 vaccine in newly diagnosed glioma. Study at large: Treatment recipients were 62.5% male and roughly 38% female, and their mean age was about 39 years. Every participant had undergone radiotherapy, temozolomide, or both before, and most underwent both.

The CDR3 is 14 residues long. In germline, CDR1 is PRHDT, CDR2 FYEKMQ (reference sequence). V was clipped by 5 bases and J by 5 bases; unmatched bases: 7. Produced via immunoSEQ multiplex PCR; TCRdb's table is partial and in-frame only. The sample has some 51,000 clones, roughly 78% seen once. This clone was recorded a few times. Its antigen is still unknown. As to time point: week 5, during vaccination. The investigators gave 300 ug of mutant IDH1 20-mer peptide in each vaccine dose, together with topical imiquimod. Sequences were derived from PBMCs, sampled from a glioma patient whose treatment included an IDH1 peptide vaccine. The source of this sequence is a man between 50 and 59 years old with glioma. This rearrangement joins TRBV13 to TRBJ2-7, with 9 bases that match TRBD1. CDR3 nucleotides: TGTGCCAGCAGCCACTGGGACAGGGTCCACGAGCAGTACTTC. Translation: CASSHWDRVHEQYF.